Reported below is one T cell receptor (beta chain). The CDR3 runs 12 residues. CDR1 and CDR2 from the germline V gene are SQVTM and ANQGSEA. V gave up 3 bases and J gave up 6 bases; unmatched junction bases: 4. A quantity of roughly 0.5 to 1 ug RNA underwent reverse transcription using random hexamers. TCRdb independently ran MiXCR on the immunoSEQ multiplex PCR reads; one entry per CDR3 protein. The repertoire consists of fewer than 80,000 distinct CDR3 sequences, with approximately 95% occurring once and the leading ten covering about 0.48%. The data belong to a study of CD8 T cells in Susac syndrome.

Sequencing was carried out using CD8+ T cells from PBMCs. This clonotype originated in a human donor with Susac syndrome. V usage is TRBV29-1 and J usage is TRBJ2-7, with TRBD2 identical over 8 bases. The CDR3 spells CSVDFREGEQYF. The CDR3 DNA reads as TGCAGCGTTGATTTTCGGGAGGGCGAGCAGTACTTC.